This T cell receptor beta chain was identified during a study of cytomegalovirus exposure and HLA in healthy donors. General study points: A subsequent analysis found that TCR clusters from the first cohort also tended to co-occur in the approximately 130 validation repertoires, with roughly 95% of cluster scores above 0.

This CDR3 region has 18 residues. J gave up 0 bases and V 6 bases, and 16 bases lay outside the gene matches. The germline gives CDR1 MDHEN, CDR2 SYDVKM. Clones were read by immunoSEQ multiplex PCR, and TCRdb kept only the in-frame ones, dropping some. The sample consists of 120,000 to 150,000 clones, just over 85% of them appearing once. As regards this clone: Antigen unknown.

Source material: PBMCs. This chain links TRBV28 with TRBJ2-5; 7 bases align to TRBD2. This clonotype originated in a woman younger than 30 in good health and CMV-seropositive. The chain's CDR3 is CASSPAVLAAWYQETQYF. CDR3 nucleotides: TGTGCCAGCAGCCCAGCCGTCCTAGCGGCTTGGTACCAAGAGACCCAGTACTTC. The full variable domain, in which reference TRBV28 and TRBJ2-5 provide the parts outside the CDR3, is DVKVTQSSRYLVKRTGEKVFLECVQDMDHENMFWYRQDPGLGLRLIYFSYDVKMKEKGDIPEGYSVSREKKERFSLILESASTNQTSMYLCASSPAVLAAWYQETQYFGPGTRLLVL.